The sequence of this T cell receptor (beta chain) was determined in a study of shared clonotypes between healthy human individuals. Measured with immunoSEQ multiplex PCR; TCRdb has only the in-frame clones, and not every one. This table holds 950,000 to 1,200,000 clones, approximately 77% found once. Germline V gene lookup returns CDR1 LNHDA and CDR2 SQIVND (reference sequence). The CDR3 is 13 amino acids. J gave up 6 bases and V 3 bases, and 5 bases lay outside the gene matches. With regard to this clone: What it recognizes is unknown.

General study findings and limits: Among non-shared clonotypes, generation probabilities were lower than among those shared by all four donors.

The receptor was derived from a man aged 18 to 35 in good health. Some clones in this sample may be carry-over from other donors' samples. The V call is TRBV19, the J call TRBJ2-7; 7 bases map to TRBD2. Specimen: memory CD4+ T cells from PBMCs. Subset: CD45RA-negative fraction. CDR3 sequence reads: CASSMGGTREQYF. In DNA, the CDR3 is TGTGCCAGTAGTATGGGGGGGACTCGCGAGCAGTACTTC.